This T cell receptor (beta chain) originates from a study of shared clonotypes between healthy human individuals (dated by TCRdb to the early 2020s). In terms of the full investigation: A few men and a couple of women, aged 18 to 49 years, made up the cohort. Each donor's leukapheresis produced roughly between roughly 0.85 and 9.5 billion PBMCs. The study deeply sequenced blood TCR repertoires of five healthy adults to estimate repertoire size and the extent of clonotype sharing between individuals. Different laboratories and diverse techniques were used to prepare libraries and sequence TCR repertoires, to increase sequencing depth and limit assay-specific biases. Per donor, three plates each were used for CD4 naive and CD4 memory, two for CD8 naive, and one for CD8 memory.

Trimming takes 3 bases from V and 4 bases from J, and the germline ends sit 10 bases apart. The germline V gene (reference sequence) sets CDR1 to GTSNPN and CDR2 to SVGIG. The CDR3 numbers 12 residues from cysteine through phenylalanine. Only CDR3 DNA remains: 36 bases, in frame from the first base. Notes on this clone: This clone's antigen is unknown. No base qualities exist here, and no much larger clone lies one base off it. The same CDR3 can be traced to other DNA sequences in this sample.

Using the deep immunoSEQ assay, TCR CDR3 regions were amplified from genomic DNA by multiplex PCR. Extracted genomic DNA from each cell subset was distributed evenly across all wells of several immunoSEQ 96-well plates, and each plate was treated as a replicate. For sorted subsets, roughly 0.2 ug genomic DNA, equal to 25,000 to 35,000 T cell genomes, was loaded into each replicate PCR. Purified libraries were quantified with a Qubit 3.0 fluorometer, sized on a Bioanalyzer 2100, and re-quantified with the KAPA Library Quantification kit. A separate single-read 150-cycle Illumina NextSeq 550 flow cell was used to sequence each immunoSEQ 96-well plate. As for how the authors treated the data: The immunoSEQ output contained only junctional sequences without quality scores, so filtering could not match that applied to full-length reads. Sequences were annotated with PyIR, a Python wrapper for IgBLAST v1.9, using IMGT germline references to assign V/J genes and CDR3. Reads were filtered out if the reads had weak V/J assignments (E-value above 1e-6), no CDR3, stop codons, out-of-frame junctions, or ambiguous translated residues. V3J clonotypes were defined by identical inferred V gene, J gene, and CDR3 amino acid sequence. The percentage overlap between two repertoires was calculated by dividing the number of shared unique clonotypes by the size of the smaller repertoire. Repertoire richness was assessed with RTK rarefaction, the Chao1 estimator, and Recon v2.1 estimates of unobserved clonotypes. OLGA was used to compute generation probabilities for all TCRbeta clonotypes that the gDNA method yielded from a handful of donors. Entries here come from immuneACCESS through TCRdb and include only in-frame sequences with V and J called. Some clones fail to appear in such tables; in the studies checked, an unresolved V gene covers under half of the shortfall, and the cause of the remainder is unknown. V and J calls and clone size are copied from that table; D and trimming were computed from the DNA. The sample records roughly 1,500,000 clones, just under 99% of which are singletons. The ten largest make up 0.3% to 0.45% of the sample.

Donors were healthy HIV-negative adults with no recently reported acute infections or vaccinations. All donors were Caucasian adults living in Nashville, Tennessee, USA. Magnetic negative selection was used to enrich CD4+ T cells, after which naive cells were positively selected on CD45RA and the negative fraction became the memory subset. After blood collection by leukapheresis, PBMCs were isolated using Ficoll-Histopaque density gradient centrifugation and then cryopreserved in the vapor phase of liquid nitrogen. Purity and quantity of every magnetically sorted T cell population were checked by analytical flow cytometry. Genomic DNA was isolated from each sorted fraction and quantified by UV absorbance on a Nanodrop 2000c. Broad study findings and their caveats: Larger estimated clonotype richness was generally found for naive subsets than for memory subsets. Rarefaction of sorted-subset datasets indicated incomplete sequencing despite the large sequencing depth. Clonotypes shared by all four sorted-subset donors showed higher generation probabilities than non-shared clonotypes. Approximately 4.8% of naive CD4, 3.5% of naive CD8, roughly 2.4% of memory CD4, and roughly 0.4% of memory CD8 clonotypes were shared across four donors. Sampling was restricted to blood, and TCR repertoires in tissues likely differ from the TCR repertoires found in blood. Based on pairwise subsampling, the degree of clonotype sharing among donors was expected to be affected by sequencing depth. Because the study included a small number of donors, the genetic and exposure-history diversity represented was limited.

This receptor was obtained from a man aged 30 to 39 in good health. The V and J genes are TRBV30 and TRBJ2-7; the D gene assignment is ambiguous. Sequencing was performed on naive CD4+ T cells sorted from blood. Interpreted using the paper, the cell subset or site label stands for: CD45RA+ positively selected. The CDR3 sequence is CAWSAGVYEQYF. The DNA sequence is TGTGCCTGGAGCGCCGGAGTTTACGAGCAGTACTTC.